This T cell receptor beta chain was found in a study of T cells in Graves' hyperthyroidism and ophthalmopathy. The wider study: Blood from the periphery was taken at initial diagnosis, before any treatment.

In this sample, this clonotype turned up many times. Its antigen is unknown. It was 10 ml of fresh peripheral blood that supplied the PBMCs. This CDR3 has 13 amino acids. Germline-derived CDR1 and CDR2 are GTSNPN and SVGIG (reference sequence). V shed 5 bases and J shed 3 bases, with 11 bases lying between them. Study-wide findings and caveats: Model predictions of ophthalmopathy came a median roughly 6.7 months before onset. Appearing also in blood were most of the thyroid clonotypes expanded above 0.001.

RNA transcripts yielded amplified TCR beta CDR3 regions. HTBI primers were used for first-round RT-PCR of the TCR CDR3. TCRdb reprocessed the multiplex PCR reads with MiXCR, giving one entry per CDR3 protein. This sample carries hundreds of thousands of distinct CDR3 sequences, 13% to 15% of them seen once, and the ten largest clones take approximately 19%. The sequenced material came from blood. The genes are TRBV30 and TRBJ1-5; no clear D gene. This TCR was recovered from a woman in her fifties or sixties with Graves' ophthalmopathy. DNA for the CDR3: TGTGCCTGGTCTAACGGACCCAATCAGCCCCAGCATTTT. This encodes CAWSNGPNQPQHF.